The 21 T cell receptor beta chains listed next were all sequenced from one sample in a study of T cells after yellow fever vaccination. Each CDR3 protein is one row after TCRdb ran MiXCR on the 5' RACE reads. The data contain 250,000 to 400,000 distinct CDR3 sequences, over 3.5% of them singletons. Sequencing was performed on PBMCs, taken 5 days after the yellow fever booster vaccination. Receptors originate from a man younger than 35 who received the YFV17D yellow fever vaccine.

In its sample, this clonotype was seen a few times. The chain has TRBV5-4 and TRBJ2-3; D is possibly TRBD2 (7 bases). CDR1 is SGHNT and CDR2 is YYREEE in the germline V gene (reference sequence). The CDR3 extends over 14 amino acids. V was cut by 5 bases and J by 5 bases, with 15 bases left in between. The CDR3 DNA reads TGTGCCAGCAGGTATGGGGGGGCTGGAGATACGCAGTATTTT. As protein: CASRYGGAGDTQYF.

This clonotype has a handful of counts. This sequence joins TRBV7-2 and TRBJ2-5; perhaps D is TRBD1 or TRBD2 (5 bases each). Germline assignment: CDR1 SGHTA and CDR2 FQGNSA. Trimming cost V 1 base and J 2 bases, with 17 bases left between them. The CDR3 consists of 17 residues. The DNA for the CDR3 is TGTGCCAGCAGCTTAGAGGGGCCAGGCCGGGGTCAAGAGACCCAGTACTTC. Its protein is CASSLEGPGRGQETQYF.

This clonotype was found a few times. This rearrangement joins TRBV7-3 to TRBJ2-2; TRBD2 is a possible D gene (5 bases). The CDR3 runs 16 residues. Per the germline V gene, CDR1 is SGHTA and CDR2 is FQGTGA. Trimming left V 5 bases short and J 2 bases short, with 15 bases between. The CDR3 protein is CASSQSLSGNTGELFF. The CDR3 region has the DNA TGTGCCAGCAGCCAAAGTCTAAGCGGAAACACCGGGGAGCTGTTTTTT.

This clonotype has only a few counts. This chain connects TRBV5-1 to TRBJ1-2; D remains ambiguous. The CDR3 totals 13 residues. Germline V CDR1 and CDR2: SGHRS, YFSETQ. The V end was cut by 0 bases, the J end by 6 bases, with 9 bases between. The CDR3 DNA reads as TGCGCCAGCAGCTTGGAAGGGAGGAATGGCTACACCTTC. Its protein product is CASSLEGRNGYTF.

V gene TRBV7-2 combines with J gene TRBJ1-6; 8 positions match TRBD1. CDR3 length equals 15 residues. CDR1 and CDR2 from the germline V gene are SGHTA and FQGNSA. With V trimmed by 3 bases and J by 4 bases, 2 bases remained unmatched. DNA for the CDR3: TGTGCCAGCAGCTTTGGGACAGGTTATAATTCACCCCTCCACTTT. Protein: CASSFGTGYNSPLHF.

The chain employs TRBV5-1 and TRBJ2-3; D is undetermined. The V gene lost 7 bases and the J gene lost 0 bases, with 12 bases spanning the gap. This CDR3 is built from 14 residues. CDR1 is SGHRS and CDR2 is YFSETQ in the germline V gene. DNA for the CDR3: TGCGCCAGCTCCCCGACCTACAGCACAGATACGCAGTATTTT. It encodes CASSPTYSTDTQYF.

There are many counts of this clonotype. The V call is TRBV7-9, the J call TRBJ2-3; unclear D gene. This CDR3 contains 14 residues. V lost 4 bases, J lost 2 bases, and 10 bases lay in between. Germline V gene lookup returns CDR1 SEHNR and CDR2 FQNEAQ (reference sequence). The CDR3 nucleotides read TGTGCCAGCAGCTCCACCCTCTCCACAGATACGCAGTATTTT. This encodes CASSSTLSTDTQYF.

This clonotype was recorded a few times. The chain recombines TRBV7-6 with TRBJ2-5; tentatively, D is TRBD2 (7 bases). This CDR3 comprises 15 residues. Germline loops: CDR1 SGHVS, CDR2 FNYEAQ. The V end lost 0 bases, the J end lost 7 bases, and 15 bases lay between the germline ends. CDR3 in amino acids: CASSLAGGAFGTQYF. CDR3 nucleotides: TGTGCCAGCAGCTTAGCGGGGGGGGCTTTTGGGACCCAGTACTTC. The complete variable domain, with remaining parts taken from reference TRBV7-6 and TRBJ2-5, reads GAGVSQSPRYKVTKRGQDVALRCDPISGHVSLYWYRQALGQGPEFLTYFNYEAQQDKSGLPNDRFSAERPEGSISTLTIQRTEQRDSAMYRCASSLAGGAFGTQYFGPGTRLLVL.

V gene TRBV7-2 combines with J gene TRBJ1-5; a weak D match, TRBD1 (5 bases). The V gene's germline CDR1 is SGHTA and CDR2 FQGNSA. The CDR3 length is 15 residues. V gave up 5 bases and J gave up 8 bases, with 19 bases separating them. CDR3 DNA sequence: TGTGCCAGCAGCCGTCAATCGGGGGACGGAGAGCCCCAGCATTTT. Encoded protein: CASSRQSGDGEPQHF.

There are many counts of this clonotype. The rearrangement links TRBV7-2 to TRBJ2-7; no firm D call. Trimming removed 4 bases at V and 3 bases at J, with 10 bases between. CDR3 length: 13 amino acids. CDR1 SGHTA and CDR2 FQGNSA come from the germline V gene. The CDR3 nucleotides read TGTGCCAGCAGCTCGTCGCGAGGCTACGAGCAGTACTTC. Translating gives CASSSSRGYEQYF.

The rearrangement joins TRBV5-1 to TRBJ1-2; a possible D gene is TRBD1 (6 bases). Trimming removed 4 bases at V and 8 bases at J, with 18 bases between. Germline values: CDR1 SGHRS, CDR2 YFSETQ. The CDR3 has 14 amino acids. CDR3 protein: CASSLTTGFGGYTF. In DNA form, the CDR3 reads TGCGCCAGCAGCCTTACCACAGGGTTTGGAGGCTACACCTTC. The full variable domain, rest sourced from reference TRBV5-1 and TRBJ1-2, is KAGVTQTPRYLIKTRGQQVTLSCSPISGHRSVSWYQQTPGQGLQFLFEYFSETQRNKGNFPGRFSGRQFSNSRSEMNVSTLELGDSALYLCASSLTTGFGGYTFGSGTRLTVV.

In this sample, this clonotype turned up many times. V usage is TRBV10-3 and J usage is TRBJ2-5; 7 bases align to TRBD1. Germline values: CDR1 ENHRY, CDR2 SYGVKD. The CDR3 length is 16 residues. The V gene end was trimmed by 4 bases and the J gene end by 5 bases; junction bases not matched to a gene: 13. For the CDR3, the DNA is TGTGCCATCAGTGGAAGAACAGGGGCCGCCTGGGAGACCCAGTACTTC. Protein product: CAISGRTGAAWETQYF.

The table lists this clonotype with many counts. This chain connects TRBV5-1 to TRBJ1-6; weak D call: TRBD1 (6 bases). From germline, CDR1 is SGHRS and CDR2 YFSETQ. V lost 1 base, J lost 1 base, and 9 bases lay in between. This CDR3 contains 16 residues. The CDR3 here is CASSLSTGSYNSPLHF. The CDR3 DNA reads as TGCGCCAGCAGCTTGTCTACAGGGTCCTATAATTCACCCCTCCACTTT.

V and J are TRBV9 and TRBJ1-1, with D uncertain. Trimming shortened V by 7 bases and J by 5 bases, and 15 bases separated the two germline ends. The germline V gene has CDR1 SGDLS and CDR2 YYNGEE. The CDR3 totals 13 residues. This CDR3 is CASSAGVGTEAFF. CDR3 DNA sequence: TGTGCCAGCTCAGCCGGTGTTGGAACTGAAGCTTTCTTT. Full variable domain (remainder filled in from reference TRBV9 and TRBJ1-1): DSGVTQTPKHLITATGQRVTLRCSPRSGDLSVYWYQQSLDQGLQFLIQYYNGEERAKGNILERFSAQQFPDLHSELNLSSLELGDSALYFCASSAGVGTEAFFGQGTRLTVV.

This clonotype was found a few times. CDR3 loop: CASLAPLGVDGFLAKNIQYF. CDR3 bases: TGTGCCAGCCTGGCACCACTTGGAGTAGACGGATTCCTAGCCAAAAACATTCAGTACTTC. This chain uses TRBV2 with TRBJ2-4, with D unclear. V lost 8 bases, J lost 0 bases, and 29 bases lay in between. Germline CDR1 reads SNHLY; CDR2 reads FYNNEI. The CDR3 has 20 residues.

This clonotype was observed many times. The gene calls are TRBV4-2 and TRBJ2-5; TRBD2 is a possible D gene (6 bases). Deletions cut 0 bases from V and 5 bases from J, with 16 bases between. The germline gives CDR1 LGHNA, CDR2 YNFKEQ. The CDR3 spans 16 residues. In DNA, the CDR3 is TGTGCCAGCAGCCAAGATTTTCGCGGGGCGATGGAGACCCAGTACTTC. It yields the protein CASSQDFRGAMETQYF.

The V call is TRBV15, the J call TRBJ1-4; D possibly corresponds to TRBD1 (5 bases). Germline CDR1 and CDR2: LNHNV and YYDKDF (reference sequence). The length of the CDR3 is 14 residues. With 1 base removed from V and 7 bases from J, the gap between germline ends came to 10 bases. In nucleotides, the CDR3 is TGTGCCACCAGCAGAGCGGGGCAGGGTGAAAAACTGTTTTTT. This translates into CATSRAGQGEKLFF.

The rearrangement joins TRBV18 to TRBJ2-3; either TRBD1 or TRBD2 may supply D (6 bases each). Trimming took off 1 base at V and 4 bases at J, with 21 bases between the two ends. Germline values: CDR1 KGHSH, CDR2 LQKENI. This CDR3 has 18 residues. CDR3 bases: TGTGCCAGCTCACCACGTTCTCGAGGAGGGGGTATCCCAGATACGCAGTATTTT. Translation: CASSPRSRGGGIPDTQYF.

The chain links TRBV12-3 or TRBV12-4 to TRBJ2-7; 7 nucleotides align to TRBD1. Germline trimming cut 5 bases from V and 6 bases from J; bases unmatched to any gene: 16. CDR3 length: 16 amino acids. CDR3 region: CASSDTGRGGYSEQYV. The CDR3 nucleotides read TGTGCCAGCAGTGACACAGGGAGAGGGGGCTACAGCGAGCAGTACGTC.

Many counts were recorded for this clonotype. The chain employs TRBV7-6 and TRBJ2-7; D gene unclear. The germline CDR1 and CDR2 sequences are SGHVS and FNYEAQ. V was clipped by 4 bases and J by 6 bases, with 7 bases between them. CDR3 length: 11 amino acids. As DNA, the CDR3 is TGTGCCAGCAGCTCTTCAAGCGAGCAGTACTTC. Translated: CASSSSSEQYF.

Many counts were recorded for this clonotype. This chain connects TRBV5-1 to TRBJ1-1; tentative D call: TRBD1 (5 bases). Between the trimmed V and J ends, which lost 3 bases and 1 base, there was a span of 10 bases. Looked up from germline, CDR1 is SGHRS and CDR2 is YFSETQ. The CDR3 is 14 residues long. The CDR3 DNA follows: TGCGCCAGCAGCTGGGGGGGGACGAACACTGAAGCTTTCTTT. Translating gives CASSWGGTNTEAFF.